This TCR beta chain came from a study of blood T cell repertoires in COVID-19. Study in general: The United States, Italy and Spain were the sources of the acute and convalescent COVID-19 samples. The analysed material was cDNA or gDNA that came from T cells, B-cell-depleted T cells, or PBMCs.

Germline CDR1 SGHAT, CDR2 FQNNGV. J lost 6 bases, V lost 4 bases, and 7 bases had no gene match. The CDR3 totals 14 residues. This clone was counted once. The authors' processing: Quantification of nucleated cells was approximated via reference gene primer amplification. Profiled with immunoSEQ multiplex PCR; TCRdb holds only in-frame clones, not every one. That table furnishes V, J and clone size, whereas the DNA furnished D and trimming. There are roughly 180,000 clones in the sample; about 84% occur only once, and approximately 5.1% lies in the top ten. Participant-given clinical history determined each cohort assignment.

This receptor was obtained from a woman in her thirties or forties with acute COVID-19. Specimen: PBMCs or T cells enriched from blood (not recorded which). This chain joins TRBV11-2 and TRBJ2-7; 9 bases are a match to TRBD1. As DNA, the CDR3 is TGTGCCAGCAGCTCCCAGAAGACAGGGGGCGAGCAGTACTTC. Its protein product is CASSSQKTGGEQYF.